These 2 T cell receptor beta chains were all obtained from the same sample, sequenced in a study of shared clonotypes between healthy human individuals. Method: immunoSEQ multiplex PCR; TCRdb's copy keeps in-frame clones and lacks some. The repertoire has approximately 600,000 clones, roughly 96% of them found once; the top ten carry over 0.09%. Selected positively for CCR7 and CD45RO-negative, naive CD8 cells excluded terminally differentiated effector memory CD45RA+ cells. The sample was naive CD8+ T cells sorted from blood. These receptors were collected from a woman younger than 45 in good health.

CDR3 bases: TGTGCCAGCAGTTCGGGACAGGTTTTTGGAAACACCATATATTTT. Its protein product is CASSSGQVFGNTIYF. V usage is TRBV28 and J usage is TRBJ1-3; 8 bases align to TRBD1. The CDR3 is 15 amino acids. With V trimmed by 4 bases and J by 3 bases, 5 bases remained unmatched. CDR1 MDHEN and CDR2 SYDVKM come from the germline V gene.

The CDR3 is CASSFGHEVPGLYF. CDR3 sequence (DNA): TGTGCCAGCAGCTTCGGACACGAAGTCCCCGGTCTGTACTTC. The chain uses TRBV7-9 and TRBJ2-4, with D perhaps matching TRBD1 (5 bases). Germline-derived CDR1 and CDR2 are SEHNR and FQNEAQ (reference sequence). Trimming cost V 3 bases and J 15 bases, with 21 bases left between them. CDR3 length equals 14 residues.